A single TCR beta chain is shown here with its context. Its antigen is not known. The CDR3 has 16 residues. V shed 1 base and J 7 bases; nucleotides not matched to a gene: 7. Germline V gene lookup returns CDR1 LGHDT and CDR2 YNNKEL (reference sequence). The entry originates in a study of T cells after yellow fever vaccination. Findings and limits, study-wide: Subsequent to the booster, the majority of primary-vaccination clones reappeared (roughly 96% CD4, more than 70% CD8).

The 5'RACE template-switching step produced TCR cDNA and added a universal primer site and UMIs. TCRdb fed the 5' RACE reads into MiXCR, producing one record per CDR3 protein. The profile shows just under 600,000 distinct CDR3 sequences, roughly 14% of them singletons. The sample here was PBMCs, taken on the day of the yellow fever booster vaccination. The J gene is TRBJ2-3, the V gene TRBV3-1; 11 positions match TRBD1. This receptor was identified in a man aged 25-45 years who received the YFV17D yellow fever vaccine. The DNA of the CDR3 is TGTGCCAGCAGCCAAGGGGGACAGGGGGACCTTAATACGCAGTATTTT. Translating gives CASSQGGQGDLNTQYF.